A selection of T cell receptor beta chains follows, all from one sample in a study of regulatory T cells in long-lasting Graves disease. TCRdb ran MiXCR on the multiplex PCR reads and lists one entry per CDR3 protein. The sample contains about 290,000 distinct CDR3 sequences, 22% of which appear only once. The sample was peripheral blood mononuclear cells (PBMCs), taken when the disease was refractory, from a patient treated with antithyroid drugs. Receptor source: a female donor with Graves disease. Both conserved end residues are part of each CDR3. The D gene is left open where the match is weak. Not all rows give a size; the values are once, few, many and, for expanded clones, a class.

NA,NA,TRBV28,TRBJ1-3,TGTGCCAGCAGCTCGCGCGGACTCGGAAACACCATATATTTT,CASSSRGLGNTIYF
many,NA,TRBV29-1,TRBJ2-7,TGCAGCGCCGGCCCGGGAACGGGGGAGCAGTACTTC,CSAGPGTGEQYF
few,NA,TRBV7-2,TRBJ2-7,TGTGCCAGCAGTCCGAATCCACGCAGCTCCTACGAGCAGTACTTC,CASSPNPRSSYEQYF
many,TRBD1,TRBV6-1,TRBJ1-4,TGTGCCAGCAGTCCCCTCCGGGACAGTTCTGAAAAACTGTTTTTT,CASSPLRDSSEKLFF
many,TRBD2,TRBV20-1,TRBJ2-5,TGCAGTGCGATCCTAGCGGGGGGGGGAGAGACCCAGTACTTC,CSAILAGGGETQYF
many,TRBD2,TRBV6-2/TRBV6-3,TRBJ2-7,TGTGCCAGCAGTCAATGGAGGACTAGCGGCTACGAGCAGTACTTC,CASSQWRTSGYEQYF
NA,NA,TRBV12-3/TRBV12-4,TRBJ1-3,TGTGCCAGCAGTTTTCAGGGGAGGAACACCATATATTTT,CASSFQGRNTIYF
few,NA,TRBV6-2/TRBV6-3,TRBJ2-1,TGTGCCAGCAGTTACGGGGGTGCCGGTTATGAGCAGTTCTTC,CASSYGGAGYEQFF
few,NA,TRBV11-2,TRBJ2-7,TGTGCCAGCAGCTTAGATCTACGGCGGGAGCAGTACTTC,CASSLDLRREQYF
many,NA,TRBV2,TRBJ2-2,TGTGCCAGCAGGGGGGAGGTCGGGGAGCTGTTTTTT,CASRGEVGELFF
NA,NA,TRBV19,TRBJ2-7,TGTGCCAGTAGTATACAGGGACCCGCGGACGAGCAGTACTTC,CASSIQGPADEQYF